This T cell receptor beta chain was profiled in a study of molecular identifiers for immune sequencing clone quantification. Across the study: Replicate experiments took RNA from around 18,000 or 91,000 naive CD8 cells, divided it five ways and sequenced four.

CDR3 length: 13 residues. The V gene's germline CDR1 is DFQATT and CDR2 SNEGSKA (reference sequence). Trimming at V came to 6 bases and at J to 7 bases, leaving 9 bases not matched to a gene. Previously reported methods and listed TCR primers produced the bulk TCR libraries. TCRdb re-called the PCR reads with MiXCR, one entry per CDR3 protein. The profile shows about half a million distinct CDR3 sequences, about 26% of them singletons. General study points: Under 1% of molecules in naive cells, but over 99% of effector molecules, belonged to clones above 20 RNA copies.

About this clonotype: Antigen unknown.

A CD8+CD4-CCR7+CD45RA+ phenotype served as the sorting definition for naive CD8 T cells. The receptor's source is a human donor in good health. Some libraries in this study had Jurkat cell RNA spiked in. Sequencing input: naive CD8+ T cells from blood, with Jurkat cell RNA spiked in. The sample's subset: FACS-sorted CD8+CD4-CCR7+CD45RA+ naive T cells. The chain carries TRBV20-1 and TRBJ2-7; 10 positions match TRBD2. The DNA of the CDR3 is TGCAGTGCCCACGGAGGACTAGCGGATGAGCAGTACTTC. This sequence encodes CSAHGGLADEQYF.